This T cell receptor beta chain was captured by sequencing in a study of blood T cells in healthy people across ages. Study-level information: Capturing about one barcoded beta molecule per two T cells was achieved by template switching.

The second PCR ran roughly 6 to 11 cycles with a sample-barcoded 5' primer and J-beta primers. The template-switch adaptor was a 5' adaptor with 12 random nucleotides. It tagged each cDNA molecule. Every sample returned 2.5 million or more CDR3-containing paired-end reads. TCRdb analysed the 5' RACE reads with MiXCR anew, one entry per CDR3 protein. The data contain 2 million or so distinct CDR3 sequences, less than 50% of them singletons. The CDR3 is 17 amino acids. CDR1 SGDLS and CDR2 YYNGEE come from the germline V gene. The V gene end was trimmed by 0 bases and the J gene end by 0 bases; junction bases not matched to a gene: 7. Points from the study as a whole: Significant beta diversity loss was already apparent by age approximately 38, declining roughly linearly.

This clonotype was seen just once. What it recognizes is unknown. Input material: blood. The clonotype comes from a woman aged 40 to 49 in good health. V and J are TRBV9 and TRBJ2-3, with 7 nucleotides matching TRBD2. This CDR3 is CASSVDSSGSSTDTQYF. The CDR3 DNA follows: TGTGCCAGCAGCGTAGACTCTAGCGGCTCTAGCACAGATACGCAGTATTTT.